The rows below give T cell receptor beta chains drawn from one sample of a study of blood T cells in healthy people across ages. TCRdb re-called the 5' RACE reads through MiXCR, storing one row per CDR3 protein. The sample gives about 1,800,000 distinct CDR3 sequences, roughly 30% of which show up once; around 7.7% is in the top ten. Material for sequencing was blood. The receptors shown here come from a woman in her thirties in good health. CDR3s include the opening cysteine and the closing phenylalanine or tryptophan. D genes are given only for firm matches. Rows may omit the clone size; those that give it use once, few, many or a size class.

D gene	V gene	clone size	J gene	CDR3 DNA	CDR3 protein
.	TRBV7-8	many	TRBJ2-1	TGTGCCAGCAGCTTAGCCAACAGGGTGACGAATGAGCAGTTCTTC	CASSLANRVTNEQFF
.	TRBV4-1	few	TRBJ2-7	TGCGCCAGCAGCCAAGCCTACTCAACCGCCTACGAGCAGTACTTC	CASSQAYSTAYEQYF
.	TRBV7-9	few	TRBJ2-1	TGTGCCGGCGGGACAGCCTACAATGAGCAGTTCTTC	CAGGTAYNEQFF
.	TRBV5-1	few	TRBJ1-2	TGCGCCAGCAGCTATGATACGGGACGGTCCTATGGCCACACCTTC	CASSYDTGRSYGHTF
TRBD2	TRBV7-9	.	TRBJ2-1	TGTGCCAGCAGCTTAGAGGTAGCGGGAGGCACTGAGCAGTTCTTC	CASSLEVAGGTEQFF
.	TRBV7-2	few	TRBJ2-1	TGTACCAGCAGCCCAAGCGACTACAATGAGCAGTTCTTC	CTSSPSDYNEQFF
TRBD2	TRBV15	.	TRBJ2-7	TGTGCCACCAGCAGAGACCTAACTATAGCGGGAGTTAAGGGCGAGCAGTACTTC	CATSRDLTIAGVKGEQYF
.	TRBV11-2	.	TRBJ1-1	TGTGCCAGCAGCTTCTTTAGAGAAGCTTTCTTT	CASSFFREAFF
.	TRBV20-1	.	TRBJ1-4	TGCAGTGCTAGGGCAGACCCCTTGAGACTGTTTTTT	CSARADPLRLFF
.	TRBV4-1	once	TRBJ2-3	TGCGCCAGCAGCCACTTTTTAGATACGCAGTATTTT	CASSHFLDTQYF
.	TRBV7-8	few	TRBJ2-2	TGTGCCAGCAGGATAAGGGACTCCAGCGGGGAGCTGTTTTTT	CASRIRDSSGELFF